Below, 24 T cell receptor beta chains from the same sample are listed, as sequenced in a study of T cell responses to AZD1222 COVID-19 vaccine. Profiling relied on immunoSEQ multiplex PCR, and the TCRdb table lists in-frame clones only, not all of them. The table shows roughly 100,000 clones, with roughly nine tenths occurring only once. The sequencing here drew on peripheral blood, taken on day 0 of AZD1222 vaccination. Receptors originate from an adult in good health.

Regarding this clone: This specimen includes other DNA sequences encoding the same CDR3. This chain connects TRBV18 to TRBJ1-2, with 7 bases lining up with TRBD1. The CDR3 is 13 residues long. Unmatched junction bases numbered 3, after V lost 3 bases and J lost 5 bases. CDR1 KGHSH and CDR2 LQKENI come from the germline V gene. DNA for the CDR3: TGTGCCAGCTCACCCGGGACAGATTATGGCTACACCTTC. Translated, it gives CASSPGTDYGYTF.

The chain carries TRBV19 and TRBJ1-1; perhaps TRBD1 as D (6 bases). The germline V and J ends were trimmed by 6 bases and 6 bases, with 17 bases remaining between them. Per the germline V gene, CDR1 is LNHDA and CDR2 is SQIVND (reference sequence). The CDR3 is made up of 14 amino acids. The CDR3 loop is CASRQGGAESEAFF. The CDR3 DNA reads as TGTGCCAGTAGACAAGGGGGGGCTGAGTCTGAAGCTTTCTTT. The variable domain in full, completed from reference TRBV19 and TRBJ1-1, reads DGGITQSPKYLFRKEGQNVTLSCEQNLNHDAMYWYRQDPGQGLRLIYYSQIVNDFQKGDIAEGYSVSREKKESFPLTVTSAQKNPTAFYLCASRQGGAESEAFFGQGTRLTVV.

This clone was seen only once. The chain combines TRBV6-2 or TRBV6-3 with TRBJ2-2; TRBD2 might be the D (6 bases). V lost 6 bases, J lost 4 bases, and 15 bases lay in between. The CDR3 contains 15 residues. Germline values: CDR1 MNHEY, CDR2 SVGEGT. The CDR3 coding sequence is TGTGCCAGCAGCCCCATCTTCGGGGGCACCGGGGAGCTGTTTTTT. Residues: CASSPIFGGTGELFF.

The CDR3 DNA follows: TGCGCCAGCAGCTTGGGAGGACAGGGGGATGAAAAACTGTTTTTT. Translated: CASSLGGQGDEKLFF. This chain joins TRBV5-1 and TRBJ1-4; 10 bases line up with TRBD1. This CDR3 is built from 15 residues. Germline assignment: CDR1 SGHRS and CDR2 YFSETQ. V trimming: 0 bases; J trimming: 6 bases; junction bases outside the gene matches: 2.

The chain joins TRBV11-3 to TRBJ1-4, with unresolved D. The CDR3 is made up of 14 amino acids. V was clipped by 2 bases and J by 2 bases, with 6 bases between them. Germline V gives CDR1 SGHNT, CDR2 YENEEA. CDR3 sequence reads: CASSLRQTNEKLFF. CDR3 nucleotides: TGTGCCAGCAGCTTAAGGCAGACTAATGAAAAACTGTTTTTT.

The gene calls are TRBV19 and TRBJ1-2, with 7 positions matching TRBD1. The CDR3 length is 14 residues. CDR1 LNHDA and CDR2 SQIVND come from the germline V gene (reference sequence). Germline trimming cut 5 bases from V and 6 bases from J; bases unmatched to any gene: 9. As DNA, the CDR3 is TGTGCCAGTAGTCCCCGACAGGGCCGGGATGGCTACACCTTC. Protein sequence: CASSPRQGRDGYTF.

The genes are TRBV6-4 and TRBJ2-2; 8 bases are shared with TRBD2. J gave up 5 bases and V 0 bases, and 5 bases lay outside the gene matches. CDR3 length equals 16 residues. CDR1 MRHNA and CDR2 SNTAGT come from the germline V gene. DNA of the CDR3: TGTGCCAGCAGTGACTCACCCGGGACTAGTACCGGGGAGCTGTTTTTT. Amino acid sequence: CASSDSPGTSTGELFF.

The CDR3 loop is CAISEAPGLSTDTQYF. In DNA, the CDR3 is TGTGCCATCAGTGAAGCTCCGGGACTTTCCACAGATACGCAGTATTTT. The J gene is TRBJ2-3, the V gene TRBV10-3; tentative D call: TRBD2 (6 bases). The CDR3 has 16 amino acids. The germline V gene encodes CDR1 ENHRY and CDR2 SYGVKD. V gave up 3 bases and J gave up 2 bases, with 15 bases separating them.

V gene TRBV2 combines with J gene TRBJ1-2; maybe TRBD1 (6 bases). This CDR3 comprises 14 residues. The V end was cut by 8 bases, the J end by 2 bases, with 15 bases between. CDR1 is SNHLY, CDR2 FYNNEI, per germline. This CDR3 reads CASGRGGTNYGYTF. CDR3 coding DNA: TGTGCCAGCGGGCGAGGGGGGACCAACTATGGCTACACCTTC.

The chain joins TRBV27 to TRBJ1-2; D perhaps matches TRBD1 (5 bases). Trimming took 8 bases from V and 4 from J, leaving 17 bases between them. Germline V lookup: CDR1 MNHEY, CDR2 SMNVEV (reference sequence). The CDR3 covers 14 residues. Here the CDR3 DNA reads TGTGCCAGCTCTTACGCAGGGAGTGCCTATGGCTACACCTTC. Protein product: CASSYAGSAYGYTF.

The V gene is TRBV12-5, the J gene TRBJ1-1, with 8 nucleotides matching TRBD1. CDR1 and CDR2 (germline): LGHNT, FRNRAP. The CDR3 consists of 13 residues. Trimming at V came to 5 bases and at J to 5 bases, leaving 4 bases not matched to a gene. CDR3 loop: CASGDTGGTEAFF. The CDR3 DNA reads TGTGCTAGTGGTGATACAGGGGGGACTGAAGCTTTCTTT.

This rearrangement joins TRBV5-6 to TRBJ1-4; D is possibly TRBD1 (5 bases). The CDR3 loop spans 15 amino acids. Germline V gene sequence: CDR1 SGHDT, CDR2 YYEEEE. The germline V and J ends were trimmed by 2 bases and 8 bases, with 16 bases remaining between them. CDR3 loop: CASSLSFRVGEKLFF. The CDR3 nucleotides read TGTGCCAGCAGCTTATCGTTCAGGGTGGGAGAAAAACTGTTTTTT. Filled out from reference TRBV5-6 and TRBJ1-4, the complete variable domain reads DAGVTQSPTHLIKTRGQQVTLRCSPKSGHDTVSWYQQALGQGPQFIFQYYEEEERQRGNFPDRFSGHQFPNYSSELNVNALLLGDSALYLCASSLSFRVGEKLFFGSGTQLSVL.

This chain joins TRBV27 and TRBJ2-7; TRBD1 is a possible D gene (5 bases). The CDR3 has 14 amino acids. Trimming removed 4 bases at V and 3 bases at J, with 13 bases between. Germline V lookup: CDR1 MNHEY, CDR2 SMNVEV (reference sequence). CDR3 in amino acids: CASSSTGVLYEQYF. CDR3 in DNA: TGTGCCAGCAGTTCCACAGGAGTACTCTACGAGCAGTACTTC.

The chain links TRBV5-6 to TRBJ2-2; 12 nucleotides line up with TRBD1. The germline CDR1 and CDR2 sequences are SGHDT and YYEEEE. This CDR3 contains 15 residues. V trimming: 5 bases; J trimming: 7 bases; junction bases outside the gene matches: 6. This CDR3 is CASSSGTGGFGELFF. The CDR3 nucleotides read TGTGCCAGCAGTTCCGGGACAGGGGGCTTCGGGGAGCTGTTTTTT.

This chain uses TRBV7-2 with TRBJ1-1, with a tentative D call TRBD1 (5 bases). Germline CDR1 reads SGHTA; CDR2 reads FQGNSA. Trimming pared 3 bases from V and 5 bases from J, leaving 13 bases between. The CDR3 extends over 14 amino acids. The DNA of the CDR3 is TGTGCCAGCAGCTTCCTCCCCGGGGGGACTGAAGCTTTCTTT. Translated: CASSFLPGGTEAFF. The whole variable domain, remainder taken from reference TRBV7-2 and TRBJ1-1, is GAGVSQSPSNKVTEKGKDVELRCDPISGHTALYWYRQSLGQGLEFLIYFQGNSAPDKSGLPSDRFSAERTGGSVSTLTIQRTQQEDSAVYLCASSFLPGGTEAFFGQGTRLTVV.

V usage is TRBV9 and J usage is TRBJ1-2, with 7 nucleotides matching TRBD1. There are 11 residues in the CDR3. From germline, CDR1 is SGDLS and CDR2 YYNGEE. V gave up 7 bases and J gave up 8 bases; unmatched junction bases: 5. CDR3 bases: TGTGCCAGCGGCTACAGGGGCGGCTACACCTTC. This encodes CASGYRGGYTF.

The chain combines TRBV12-3 or TRBV12-4 with TRBJ1-3; D is unclear. V lost 6 bases and J lost 0, with 6 bases in between. The CDR3 has 13 amino acids. DNA for the CDR3: TGTGCCAGCAGAGGAGGCTCTGGAAACACCATATATTTT. Protein sequence: CASRGGSGNTIYF.

V is TRBV7-2 and J is TRBJ1-2; D unresolved. The CDR3 runs to 16 residues. Deletions cut 1 base from V and 8 bases from J, with 20 bases between. The germline V gene encodes CDR1 SGHTA and CDR2 FQGNSA. CDR3 DNA: TGTGCCAGCAGCTTAGTATCCAAGCGCCAGAGTGGCGGCTACACCTTC. This sequence encodes CASSLVSKRQSGGYTF.

This chain joins TRBV9 and TRBJ2-3; D is uncertain. The CDR3 totals 14 residues. The V and J ends lost 0 bases and 1 base respectively, with 6 bases between them. Germline-derived CDR1 and CDR2 are SGDLS and YYNGEE. CDR3 sequence reads: CASSVGPGTDTQYF. The CDR3 coding sequence is TGTGCCAGCAGCGTAGGTCCCGGCACAGATACGCAGTATTTT.

This sequence joins TRBV19 and TRBJ2-1, with D tentatively TRBD1 (5 bases). The CDR3 totals 15 residues. Germline V gives CDR1 LNHDA, CDR2 SQIVND (reference sequence). V was shortened by 2 bases and J by 2 bases, with 10 bases between the two germline ends. The CDR3 DNA reads TGTGCCAGTAGTATATCCCAGGGTGCCTACAATGAGCAGTTCTTC. Its protein product is CASSISQGAYNEQFF. The full variable domain, completed using reference TRBV19 and TRBJ2-1, is DGGITQSPKYLFRKEGQNVTLSCEQNLNHDAMYWYRQDPGQGLRLIYYSQIVNDFQKGDIAEGYSVSREKKESFPLTVTSAQKNPTAFYLCASSISQGAYNEQFFGPGTRLTVL.

This chain connects TRBV19 to TRBJ2-7; D call uncertain. This CDR3 is 14 amino acids long. Germline V CDR1 and CDR2: LNHDA, SQIVND (reference sequence). Trimming removed 4 bases from V and 0 bases from J, with 10 bases in between. The CDR3: CASSTASLSYEQYF. The CDR3 bases are TGTGCCAGTAGTACCGCCAGCCTCTCCTACGAGCAGTACTTC.

The chain is built from TRBV4-1 and TRBJ2-5, with D hard to call. The CDR3 extends over 15 amino acids. V was trimmed by 0 bases and J by 5 bases, leaving 13 bases between them. Germline V gives CDR1 MGHRA, CDR2 YSYEKL. The CDR3 bases are TGCGCCAGCAGCCAAGATCAGCCGGGCCGTGAGACCCAGTACTTC. Translated, it gives CASSQDQPGRETQYF.

The chain carries TRBV11-3 and TRBJ2-7; the D gene is possibly TRBD2 (5 bases). This CDR3 region has 13 residues. The V gene's germline CDR1 is SGHNT and CDR2 YENEEA. V dropped 0 bases and J dropped 3 bases, with 6 bases sitting between them. The CDR3 spells CASSLDRGYEQYF. CDR3 nucleotides: TGTGCCAGCAGCTTAGATCGGGGCTACGAGCAGTACTTC. Drawing the rest from reference TRBV11-3 and TRBJ2-7, the complete variable domain is EAGVVQSPRYKIIEKKQPVAFWCNPISGHNTLYWYLQNLGQGPELLIRYENEEAVDDSQLPKDRFSAERLKGVDSTLKIQPAELGDSAVYLCASSLDRGYEQYFGPGTRLTVT.

The count of this clone is one. This chain uses TRBV3-1 (or the pseudogene TRBV3-2) with TRBJ2-1; D ambiguous. Germline V gene lookup returns CDR1 LGHDT and CDR2 YNNKEL (reference sequence). V was pared by 4 bases and J by 7 bases, with 8 bases between. The CDR3 covers 12 residues. The CDR3 here is CASSPGRNEQFF. CDR3 nucleotide sequence: TGTGCCAGCAGCCCGGGCCGGAATGAGCAGTTCTTC.